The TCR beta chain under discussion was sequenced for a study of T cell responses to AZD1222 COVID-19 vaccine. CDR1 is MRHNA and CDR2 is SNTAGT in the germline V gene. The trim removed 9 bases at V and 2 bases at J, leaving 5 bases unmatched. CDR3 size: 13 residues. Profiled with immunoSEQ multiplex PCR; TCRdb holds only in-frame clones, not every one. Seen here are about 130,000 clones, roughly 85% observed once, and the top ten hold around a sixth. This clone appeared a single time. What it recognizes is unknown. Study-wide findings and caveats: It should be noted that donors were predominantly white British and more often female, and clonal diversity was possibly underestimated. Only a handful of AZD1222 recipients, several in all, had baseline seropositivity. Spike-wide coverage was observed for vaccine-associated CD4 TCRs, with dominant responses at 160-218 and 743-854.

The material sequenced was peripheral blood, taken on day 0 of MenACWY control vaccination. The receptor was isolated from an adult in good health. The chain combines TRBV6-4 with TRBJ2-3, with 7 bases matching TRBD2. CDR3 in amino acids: CASSREDTDTQYF. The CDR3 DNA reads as TGTGCCAGTTCCCGGGAGGACACAGATACGCAGTATTTT.